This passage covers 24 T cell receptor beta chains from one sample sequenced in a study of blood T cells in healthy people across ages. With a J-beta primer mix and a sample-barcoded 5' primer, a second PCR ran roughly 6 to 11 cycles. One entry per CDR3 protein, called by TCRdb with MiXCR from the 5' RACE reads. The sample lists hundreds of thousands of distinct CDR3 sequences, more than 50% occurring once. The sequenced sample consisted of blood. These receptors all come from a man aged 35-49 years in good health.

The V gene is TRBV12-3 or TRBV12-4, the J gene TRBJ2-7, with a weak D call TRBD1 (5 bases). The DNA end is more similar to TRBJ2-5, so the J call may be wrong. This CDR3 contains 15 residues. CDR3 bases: TGTGCCAGCACCACCCGGAAAGGGGTAGGACAGACCCAGTACTTC. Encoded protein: CASTTRKGVGQTQYF.

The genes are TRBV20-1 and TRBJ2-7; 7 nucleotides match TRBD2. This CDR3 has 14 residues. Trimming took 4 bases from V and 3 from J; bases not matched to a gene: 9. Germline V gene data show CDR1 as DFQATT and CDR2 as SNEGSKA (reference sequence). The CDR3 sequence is CSATPRGRNYEQYF. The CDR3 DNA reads TGCAGTGCTACCCCCCGCGGGAGAAACTACGAGCAGTACTTC.

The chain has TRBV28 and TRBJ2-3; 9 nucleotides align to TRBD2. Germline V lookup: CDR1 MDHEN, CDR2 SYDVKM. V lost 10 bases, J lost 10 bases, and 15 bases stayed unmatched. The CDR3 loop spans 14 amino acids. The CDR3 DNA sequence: TGTGCCACTTGCGGGGGGGGCCGCACCGCTTCGCAGTATTTT. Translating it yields CATCGGGRTASQYF.

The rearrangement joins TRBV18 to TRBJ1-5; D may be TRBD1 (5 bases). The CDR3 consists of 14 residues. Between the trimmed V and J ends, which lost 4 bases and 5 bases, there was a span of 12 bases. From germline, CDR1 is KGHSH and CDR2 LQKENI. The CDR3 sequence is CASSLAQGYQPQHF. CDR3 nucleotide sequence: TGTGCCAGCTCACTTGCCCAGGGATATCAGCCCCAGCATTTT.

CDR3 protein: CASSSREPQYF. For the CDR3, the DNA is TGTGCCAGCAGTTCCCGGGAACCGCAGTACTTC. The chain links TRBV2 to TRBJ2-5; the D gene is possibly TRBD2 (5 bases). Germline V gene data show CDR1 as SNHLY and CDR2 as FYNNEI. Trimming removed 5 bases at V and 11 bases at J, with 12 bases between. This CDR3 region has 11 residues. The variable domain in full, completed from reference TRBV2 and TRBJ2-5, reads EPEVTQTPSHQVTQMGQEVILRCVPISNHLYFYWYRQILGQKVEFLVSFYNNEISEKSEIFDDQFSVERPDGSNFTLKIRSTKLEDSAMYFCASSSREPQYFGPGTRLLVL.

In DNA form, the CDR3 reads TGCAGTGCCCCGGGAGACGGCAACACCGGGGAGCTGTTTTTT. This sequence encodes CSAPGDGNTGELFF. The chain couples TRBV20-1 to TRBJ2-2, with D tentatively TRBD2 (6 bases). V lost 6 bases and J lost 2, with 13 bases in between. Germline assignment: CDR1 DFQATT and CDR2 SNEGSKA (reference sequence). There are 14 residues in the CDR3.

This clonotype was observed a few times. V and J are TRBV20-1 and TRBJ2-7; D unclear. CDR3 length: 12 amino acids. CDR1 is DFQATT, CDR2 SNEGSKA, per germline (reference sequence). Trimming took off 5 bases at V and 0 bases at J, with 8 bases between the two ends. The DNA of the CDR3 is TGCAGTGCTTTGGCGGACTCCTACGAGCAGTACTTC. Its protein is CSALADSYEQYF.

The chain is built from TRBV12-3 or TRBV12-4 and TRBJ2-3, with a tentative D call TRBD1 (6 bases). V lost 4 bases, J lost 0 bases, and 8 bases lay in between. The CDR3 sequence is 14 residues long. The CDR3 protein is CASSWTVSTDTQYF. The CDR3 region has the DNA TGTGCCAGCAGTTGGACAGTTAGCACAGATACGCAGTATTTT.

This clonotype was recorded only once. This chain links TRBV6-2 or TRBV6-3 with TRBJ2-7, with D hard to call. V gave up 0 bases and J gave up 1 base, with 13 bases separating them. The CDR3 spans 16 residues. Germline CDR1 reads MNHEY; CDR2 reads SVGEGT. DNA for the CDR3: TGTGCCAGCAGTTACTCGATCCCCGAACTATCCTACGAGCAGTACTTC. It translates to CASSYSIPELSYEQYF.

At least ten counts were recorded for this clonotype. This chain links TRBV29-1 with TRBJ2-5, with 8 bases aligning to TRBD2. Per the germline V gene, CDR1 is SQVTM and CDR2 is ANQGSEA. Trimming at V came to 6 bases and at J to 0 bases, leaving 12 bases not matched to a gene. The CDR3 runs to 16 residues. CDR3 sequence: CSVGGEVGGNQETQYF. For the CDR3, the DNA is TGCAGCGTCGGGGGGGAAGTCGGAGGAAACCAAGAGACCCAGTACTTC.

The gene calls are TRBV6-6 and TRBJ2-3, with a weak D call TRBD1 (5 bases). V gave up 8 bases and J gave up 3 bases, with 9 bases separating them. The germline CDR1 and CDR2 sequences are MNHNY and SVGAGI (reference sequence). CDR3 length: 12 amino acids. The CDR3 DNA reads TGTGCCAGCCAGGGTACGACAGATACGCAGTATTTT. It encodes CASQGTTDTQYF.

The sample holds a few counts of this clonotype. The CDR3 sequence: CASSLGGQFYEQYF. CDR3 in DNA: TGTGCCAGCAGCTTAGGGGGACAGTTCTACGAGCAGTACTTC. The chain uses TRBV7-2 and TRBJ2-7; 7 nucleotides align to TRBD1. The CDR3 loop spans 14 amino acids. Trimming cost V 1 base and J 3 bases; bases outside gene matches: 3. CDR1 is SGHTA, CDR2 FQGNSA, per germline.

The CDR3 sequence is CASSYSSATNYGYTF. Written as DNA, the CDR3 is TGTGCCAGCAGTTACAGCTCTGCCACTAACTATGGCTACACCTTC. V and J are TRBV6-2 or TRBV6-3 and TRBJ1-2; no clear D gene. Germline V gene sequence: CDR1 MNHEY, CDR2 SVGEGT. The CDR3 runs to 15 residues. V lost 2 bases, J lost 0 bases, and 10 bases lay in between.

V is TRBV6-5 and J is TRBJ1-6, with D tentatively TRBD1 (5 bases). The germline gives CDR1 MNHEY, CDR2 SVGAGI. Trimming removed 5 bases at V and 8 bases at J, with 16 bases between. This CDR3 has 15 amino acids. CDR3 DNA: TGTGCCAGCAGTAGGGGTAGGACGGTCGATTCACCCCTCCACTTT. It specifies CASSRGRTVDSPLHF.

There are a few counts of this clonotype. The CDR3 sequence is CASSQDPPDRGEGNEQFF. CDR3 in DNA: TGCGCCAGCAGCCAAGATCCCCCGGACAGGGGGGAAGGTAATGAGCAGTTCTTC. The V gene is TRBV4-1, the J gene TRBJ2-1; 10 positions match TRBD1. This CDR3 is built from 18 residues. Germline V lookup: CDR1 MGHRA, CDR2 YSYEKL. V shed 0 bases and J 7 bases; nucleotides not matched to a gene: 12.

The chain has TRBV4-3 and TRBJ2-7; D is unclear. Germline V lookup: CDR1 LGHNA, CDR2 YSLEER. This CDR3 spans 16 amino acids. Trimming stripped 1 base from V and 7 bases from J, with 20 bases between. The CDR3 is CASSQGYSRVYNEQYF. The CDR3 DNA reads TGCGCCAGCAGCCAAGGGTATAGCCGCGTCTACAATGAGCAGTACTTC.

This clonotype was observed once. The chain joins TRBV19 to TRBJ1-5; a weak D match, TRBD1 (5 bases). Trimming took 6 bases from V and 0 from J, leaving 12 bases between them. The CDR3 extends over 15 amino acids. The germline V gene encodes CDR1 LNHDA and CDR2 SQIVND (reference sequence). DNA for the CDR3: TGTGCCAGTAGGGGGGGGAGAAATAGCAATCAGCCCCAGCATTTT. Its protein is CASRGGRNSNQPQHF.

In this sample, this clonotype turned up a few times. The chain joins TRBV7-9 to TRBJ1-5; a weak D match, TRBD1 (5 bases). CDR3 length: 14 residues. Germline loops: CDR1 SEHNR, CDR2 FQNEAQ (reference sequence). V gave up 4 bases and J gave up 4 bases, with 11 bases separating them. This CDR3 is CASSSGAANQPQHF. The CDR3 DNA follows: TGTGCCAGCAGCTCCGGGGCAGCAAATCAGCCCCAGCATTTT.

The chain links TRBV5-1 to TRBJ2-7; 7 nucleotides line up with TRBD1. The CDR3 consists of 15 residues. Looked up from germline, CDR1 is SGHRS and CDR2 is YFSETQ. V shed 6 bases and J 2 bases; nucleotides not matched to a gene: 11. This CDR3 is CASTSTGDPTYEQYF. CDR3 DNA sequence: TGCGCCAGCACCTCAACAGGGGATCCAACCTACGAGCAGTACTTC.

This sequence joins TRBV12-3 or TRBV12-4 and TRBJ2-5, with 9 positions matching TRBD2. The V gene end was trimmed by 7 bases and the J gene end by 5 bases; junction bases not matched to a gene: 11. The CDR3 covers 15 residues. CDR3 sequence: CASNWGGRAKETQYF. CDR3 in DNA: TGTGCCAGCAACTGGGGCGGGAGGGCCAAGGAGACCCAGTACTTC.

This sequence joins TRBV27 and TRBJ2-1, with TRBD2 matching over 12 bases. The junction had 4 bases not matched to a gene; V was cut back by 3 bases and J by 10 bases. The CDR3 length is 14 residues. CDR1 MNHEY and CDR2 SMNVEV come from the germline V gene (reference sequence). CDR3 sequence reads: CASSLPGLAGEQFF. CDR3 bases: TGTGCCAGCAGTTTGCCCGGACTAGCGGGGGAGCAGTTCTTC.

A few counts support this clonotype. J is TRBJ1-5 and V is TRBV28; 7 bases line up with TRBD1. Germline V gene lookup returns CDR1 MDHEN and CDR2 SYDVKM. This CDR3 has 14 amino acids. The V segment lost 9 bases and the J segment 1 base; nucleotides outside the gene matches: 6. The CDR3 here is CASEGQMSNQPQHF. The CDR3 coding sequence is TGTGCCAGTGAGGGACAGATGAGCAATCAGCCCCAGCATTTT.

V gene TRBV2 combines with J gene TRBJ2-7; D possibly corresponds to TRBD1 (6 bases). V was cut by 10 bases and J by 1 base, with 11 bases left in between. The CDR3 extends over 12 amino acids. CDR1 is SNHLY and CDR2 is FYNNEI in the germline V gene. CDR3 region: CAKSGESYEQYF. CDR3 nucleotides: TGTGCCAAATCAGGGGAATCCTACGAGCAGTACTTC.

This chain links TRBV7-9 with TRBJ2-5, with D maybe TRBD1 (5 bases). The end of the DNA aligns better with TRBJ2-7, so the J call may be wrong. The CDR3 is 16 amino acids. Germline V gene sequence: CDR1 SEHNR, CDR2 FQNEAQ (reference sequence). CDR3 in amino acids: CASSFSGQGSDYEQYF. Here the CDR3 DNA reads TGTGCCAGCAGCTTCTCCGGGCAGGGCTCCGATTACGAGCAGTACTTC.